Listed below are T cell receptor beta chains from one sample, sequenced in a study of blood T cell repertoires in COVID-19. This table comes from immunoSEQ multiplex PCR, and its TCRdb copy is limited to in-frame clones, with some not included. The sample shows 200,000 to 250,000 clones, 90% to 95% of them seen only once. The sample consisted of peripheral blood. The receptors originated from a man aged 25 to 40 with acute or convalescent COVID-19. The CDR3 runs from the conserved cysteine through the conserved F or W. Fields, in order: J gene, D gene, clone size, V gene, CDR3 DNA, CDR3 protein. D genes are given only for firm matches. Clone size appears in some rows only: once, few, many, or a class for an expanded clone.

TRBJ1-5 TRBD1 few TRBV11-3 TGTGCCAGCAGCTCAAGACAATTCACAGGGGTGGATAGCAATCAGCCCCAGCATTTT CASSSRQFTGVDSNQPQHF
TRBJ2-7 NA NA TRBV12-3/TRBV12-4 TGTGCCAGCAGTTTAGGACTACTCGGCGAGCAGTACTTC CASSLGLLGEQYF
TRBJ2-2 TRBD2 NA TRBV7-7 TGTGCTAGCACCGAACTAGCGGGGGGTGGCACCGGGGAGCTGTTTTTT CASTELAGGGTGELFF
TRBJ2-7 NA NA TRBV28 TGTGCCATCAATACCGGGACTCCAGCCTACGAGCAGTACTTC CAINTGTPAYEQYF
TRBJ1-1 TRBD1 once TRBV7-9 TGTGCCAGCAGCTCTCCCCAGGGGGCGAGGACTGAAGCTTTCTTT CASSSPQGARTEAFF
TRBJ1-5 NA NA TRBV3-1/TRBV3-2 TGTGCCAGCAGCCAAGATCGCGAACAGCCCCAGCATTTT CASSQDREQPQHF
TRBJ1-2 NA NA TRBV6-5 TGTGCCAGCAGTTACTCCTCACAGCTGAACTATGGCTACACCTTC CASSYSSQLNYGYTF
TRBJ1-2 TRBD1 NA TRBV30 TGTGCCTGGAGAGATTCGACAGGGGGCTACACCTTC CAWRDSTGGYTF
TRBJ2-1 TRBD2 NA TRBV28 TGTGCCAGCAGGCGAACTACTAGCGGGAGTAGCGATGAGCAGTTCTTC CASRRTTSGSSDEQFF
TRBJ1-3 NA NA TRBV6-4 TGTGCCAGCAGTGACCGGACAGTCCTCGGAAACACCATATATTTT CASSDRTVLGNTIYF
TRBJ2-1 NA NA TRBV4-1 TGCGCCAGCAGCCAAGACTATAAGGGGAACTATAACTACAATGAGCAGTTCTTC CASSQDYKGNYNYNEQFF
TRBJ2-7 TRBD2 NA TRBV5-1 TGCGCCAGCTCCGCGGGGGGACGATACGAGCAGTACTTC CASSAGGRYEQYF
TRBJ2-3 NA NA TRBV11-3 TGTGCCAGCAGCTTCGATAGTGCGGGCACAGATACGCAGTATTTT CASSFDSAGTDTQYF
TRBJ1-1 NA once TRBV12-3/TRBV12-4 TGTGCCAGCAGGCCGGACAGTACGATTTTAAAGGGATTT CASRPDSTILKGF
TRBJ1-4 NA NA TRBV4-1 TGCGCCAGCAGCCCGTCAGCGCGGTACGCAACTAATGAAAAACTGTTTTTT CASSPSARYATNEKLFF
TRBJ2-3 TRBD2 NA TRBV28 TGTGCCAGCACCGCGGGGACTAGCAGCACAGATACGCAGTATTTT CASTAGTSSTDTQYF
TRBJ1-2 TRBD1 NA TRBV30 TGTGCCTGGAGTCTTACAGGGGGGGGAGGCTACACCTTC CAWSLTGGGGYTF
TRBJ2-3 NA NA TRBV19 TGTGCCAGTAGTAAGACAGTAAGCACAGATACGCAGTATTTT CASSKTVSTDTQYF
TRBJ2-7 NA NA TRBV29-1 TGCAGCGTCAAAACGCAGGGGGGATCCTACGAGCAGTACTTC CSVKTQGGSYEQYF
TRBJ2-3 TRBD2 NA TRBV27 TGTGCCAGCAGTGCTTCCCGACTAGCGGGGGGGCTCACAGATACGCAGTATTTT CASSASRLAGGLTDTQYF
TRBJ2-1 TRBD2 once TRBV28 TGTGCCAGCAGTTTGGGCGGGGGGTTCTACAATGAGCAGTTCTTC CASSLGGGFYNEQFF
TRBJ2-7 TRBD2 NA TRBV27 TGTGCCAGCAGTCCCCGTCTCCTAGCGGGAGCGGGTGAGCAGTACTTC CASSPRLLAGAGEQYF
TRBJ2-2 TRBD2 NA TRBV4-1 TGCGCCAGCAGCCAGGAGACAAGCGGGGGCATGAACACCGGGGAGCTGTTTTTT CASSQETSGGMNTGELFF
TRBJ2-3 NA NA TRBV21-1 TGTGCCAGCAGGGGAGGACTCCTCTCGGTCATAGATACGCAGTATTTT CASRGGLLSVIDTQYF
TRBJ2-4 TRBD2 NA TRBV11-2 TGTGCCAGCACCACGTGGGGGAGGGCGGGAAACATTCAGTACTTC CASTTWGRAGNIQYF
TRBJ1-3 TRBD1 NA TRBV5-1 TGCGCCAGCAGCGAGTTGGACAGGGGCCCTGGAAACACCATATATTTT CASSELDRGPGNTIYF
TRBJ1-2 TRBD1 NA TRBV5-1 TGCGCCAGCAGCTCCGGACAGGGAGGGAACTATGGCTACACCTTC CASSSGQGGNYGYTF